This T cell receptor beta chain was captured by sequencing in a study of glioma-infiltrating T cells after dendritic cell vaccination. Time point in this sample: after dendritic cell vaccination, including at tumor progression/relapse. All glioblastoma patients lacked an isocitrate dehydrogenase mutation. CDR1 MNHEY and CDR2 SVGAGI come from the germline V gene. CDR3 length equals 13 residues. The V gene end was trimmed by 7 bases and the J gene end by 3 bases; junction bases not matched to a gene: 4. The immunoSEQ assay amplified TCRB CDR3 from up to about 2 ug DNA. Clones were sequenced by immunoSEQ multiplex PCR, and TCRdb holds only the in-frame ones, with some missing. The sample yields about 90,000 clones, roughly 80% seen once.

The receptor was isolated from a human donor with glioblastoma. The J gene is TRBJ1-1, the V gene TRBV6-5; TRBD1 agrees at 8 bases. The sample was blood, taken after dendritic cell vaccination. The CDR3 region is CASNPGGHTEAFF. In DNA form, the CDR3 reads TGTGCCAGCAACCCAGGGGGCCACACTGAAGCTTTCTTT.